This T cell receptor beta chain derives from a study of CD8 T cells in Susac syndrome. Reverse transcription of roughly 0.45 to 1 ug RNA used random hexamers. An immunoSEQ multiplex PCR generated amplified TCR beta CDR3 products spanning 54 Vbeta and 13 Jbeta. TCRdb passed the immunoSEQ multiplex PCR reads through MiXCR, listing each CDR3 protein once. The sample yields 95,000 to 150,000 distinct CDR3 sequences, 90% to 95% seen once. Per germline, CDR1 SGHRS and CDR2 YFSETQ. J was trimmed by 3 bases and V by 4 bases; bases with no gene match: 11. The CDR3 extends over 16 amino acids. Sequencing of TCR beta drew on CD8+ and CD4+ T cells from blood. Age- and sex-matched healthy donors served as the control group. Both CD4+ and CD8+ T cells were negatively isolated, and TEMRA cells underwent FACS enrichment.

Sequencing was done on a sample of CD4+ T cells from PBMCs. This sequence joins TRBV5-1 and TRBJ2-7; 9 bases are a match to TRBD1. This sequence originates from a human donor in good health. The CDR3 loop is CASSDPRGTGFYEQYF. CDR3 bases: TGCGCCAGCAGCGATCCCCGGGGGACAGGGTTCTACGAGCAGTACTTC.